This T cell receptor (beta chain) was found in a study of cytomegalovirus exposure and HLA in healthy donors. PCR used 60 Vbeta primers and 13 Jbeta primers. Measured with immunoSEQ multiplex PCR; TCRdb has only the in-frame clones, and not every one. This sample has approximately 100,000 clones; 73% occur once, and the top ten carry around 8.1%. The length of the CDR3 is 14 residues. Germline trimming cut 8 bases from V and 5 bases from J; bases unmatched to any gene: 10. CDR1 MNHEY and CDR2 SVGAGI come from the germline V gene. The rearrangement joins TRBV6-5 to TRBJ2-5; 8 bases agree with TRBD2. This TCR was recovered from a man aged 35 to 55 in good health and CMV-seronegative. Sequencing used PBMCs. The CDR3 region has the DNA TGTGCCAGCCGACTAAGCGGGGGTGGGGAGACCCAGTACTTC. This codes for CASRLSGGGETQYF.